The table lists the clone carrying this T cell receptor (beta chain) with a count of one. Antigen specificity is unknown. This specimen belongs to a study of graft-versus-host responses after intestinal transplantation. Looking at the study overall: The whole recipient group had anti-thymocyte globulin induction followed by tacrolimus and steroids for three to four years. Study-level findings and limits: Individuals who had graft-donor T cell macrochimerism had allografts that showed high graft-versus-host to host-versus-graft clonal ratios. Recipient-marrow GvH clones were detected, some having first appeared in ileum or blood. Peak GvH clone levels in circulation were associated with early post-transplant HvG declines.

Per the germline V gene, CDR1 is SGHTA and CDR2 is FQGNSA. The CDR3 covers 18 residues. Using immunoSEQ multiplex PCR, the repertoire was profiled, and TCRdb retains in-frame clones only, with some absent. The repertoire holds about 38,000 clones, with under 85% as singletons. The specimen comprised PBMCs, sampled about 1,000 days after transplant. The clonotype was recovered from a human patient who received an intestinal transplant, so some T cells may come from the graft donor. The chain employs TRBV7-2 and TRBJ2-7; maybe TRBD2 (6 bases). The end of the DNA aligns better with TRBJ2-5, so the J call may be wrong. CDR3 amino acids: CASSRAGLGGVGQETQYF. DNA of the CDR3: TGTGCCAGCAGCCGGGCCGGCTTGGGGGGAGTTGGCCAAGAGACCCAGTACTTC.